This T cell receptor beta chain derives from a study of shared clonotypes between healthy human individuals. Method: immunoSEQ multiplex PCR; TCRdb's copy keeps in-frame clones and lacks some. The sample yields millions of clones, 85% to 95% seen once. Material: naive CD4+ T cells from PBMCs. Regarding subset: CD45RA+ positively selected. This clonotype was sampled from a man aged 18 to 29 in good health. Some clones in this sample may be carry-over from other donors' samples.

CDR3 DNA sequence: TGTGCCAGCTCACCCTTACTACAGGGGGCGATAAGTGAGCAGTTCTTC. Translation gives CASSPLLQGAISEQFF. The chain links TRBV18 to TRBJ2-1; TRBD1 matches 9 bases. Germline CDR1 reads KGHSH; CDR2 reads LQKENI. CDR3 size: 16 residues. V dropped 3 bases and J dropped 9; count of bases not matched to a gene: 12.